This T cell receptor beta chain derives from a study of early stage breast cancer tumors. The assay was immunoSEQ multiplex PCR, and TCRdb's table has in-frame clones only and misses some. The table includes 25,000 to 30,000 clones, 72% detected once. The TCR was taken from a person between 50 and 60 years old with breast cancer. The sequenced material came from blood.

CDR3 sequence reads: CASSIRKGGNTGELFF. CDR3 bases: TGTGCCAGCAGTATTCGGAAGGGTGGCAACACCGGGGAGCTGTTTTTT. The chain employs TRBV27 and TRBJ2-2; unclear D gene. This CDR3 has 16 residues. V was pared by 5 bases and J by 2 bases, with 15 bases between. The V gene's germline CDR1 is MNHEY and CDR2 SMNVEV (reference sequence).